The clone carrying this T cell receptor beta chain was counted only a few times. Time point here: baseline, week 1 (first vaccination visit). Treatment defined: pre-vaccination baseline after standard-of-care therapy. The source of the sample is a study of a mutant IDH1 vaccine in newly diagnosed glioma. The CDR3 runs to 17 residues. Germline values: CDR1 SGHTS, CDR2 YDEGEE. Trimming removed 4 bases from V and 6 bases from J, with 23 bases in between. Clones were read by immunoSEQ multiplex PCR, and TCRdb kept only the in-frame ones, dropping some. The sample includes some 95,000 clones, around three quarters of them seen just once.

This TCR was sampled from a man aged 40-49 years with glioma. Sample: PBMCs, taken from a glioma patient treated with radiotherapy, temozolomide or both. The chain combines TRBV5-8 with TRBJ1-5; D might be TRBD1 (5 bases). The CDR3: CASSPEEELGQFQPQHF. CDR3 DNA sequence: TGTGCCAGCAGCCCGGAGGAGGAATTGGGGCAATTTCAGCCCCAGCATTTT.